This T cell receptor beta chain was observed in a study of T cell responses to AZD1222 COVID-19 vaccine. Germline lookup yields CDR1 MNHEY and CDR2 SVGAGI. Trimming cost V 11 bases and J 3 bases, with 8 bases left between them. The CDR3 sequence is 10 residues long. This clone was counted only a few times. Its cognate antigen is unknown. Data came from immunoSEQ multiplex PCR; TCRdb stores just in-frame clones and leaves some out. The data contain around 110,000 clones, 70% to 90% of them singletons. The study, taken as a whole, reports: The study found Spike-specific TCR breadth and depth rose after two AZD1222 doses. At 160-218 and 743-854, vaccine-associated CD4 TCRs were dominant, and they spanned spike.

The gene calls are TRBV6-5 and TRBJ2-7; D possibly matches TRBD1 or TRBD2 (5 bases each). The material was peripheral blood, obtained 28 days after the second AZD1222 dose. This clonotype was obtained from an adult who received the AZD1222 COVID-19 vaccine. CDR3 residues: CAGGDYEQYF. The CDR3, as DNA: TGTGCCGGGGGAGACTACGAGCAGTACTTC.